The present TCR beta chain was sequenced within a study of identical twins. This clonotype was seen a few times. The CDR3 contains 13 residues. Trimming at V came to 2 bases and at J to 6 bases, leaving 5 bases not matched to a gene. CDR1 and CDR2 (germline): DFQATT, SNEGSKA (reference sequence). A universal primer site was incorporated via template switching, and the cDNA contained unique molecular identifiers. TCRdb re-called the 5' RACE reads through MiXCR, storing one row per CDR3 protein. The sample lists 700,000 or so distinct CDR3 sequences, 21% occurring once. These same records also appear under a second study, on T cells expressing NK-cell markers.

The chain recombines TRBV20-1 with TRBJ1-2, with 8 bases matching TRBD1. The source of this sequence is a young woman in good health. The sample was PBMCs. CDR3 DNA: TGCAGTGCTAGATCCCCGGGACAGGATGGCTACACCTTC. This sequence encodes CSARSPGQDGYTF.